The 15 T cell receptor beta chains in this list originate from one sample, sequenced in a study of CD8+ T cells in alopecia areata. Reverse transcription of extracted RNA yielded cDNA, which provided the sequencing template. Assay used: immunoSEQ multiplex PCR; TCRdb lists only in-frame clones, some missing. The sample contains 90,000 to 150,000 clones, roughly two fifths of which appear only once. The source material was CD4+ T cells sorted from blood. Receptor source: a human donor with alopecia areata.

J is TRBJ2-5 and V is TRBV29-1; TRBD2 agrees at 7 bases. Trimming removed 7 bases from V and 5 bases from J; junction bases left unmatched: 13. Germline assignment: CDR1 SQVTM and CDR2 ANQGSEA. This CDR3 spans 14 amino acids. CDR3 nucleotide sequence: TGCAGCGCCCTCCGGGACGGGGGAGGGGAGACCCAGTACTTC. Its protein product is CSALRDGGGETQYF.

The rearrangement joins TRBV30 to TRBJ2-1; 7 positions agree with TRBD1. Trimming took 2 bases from V and 0 from J; bases not matched to a gene: 16. There are 19 residues in the CDR3. Germline CDR1 and CDR2: GTSNPN and SVGIG (reference sequence). CDR3 DNA: TGTGCCTGGAGTAAGCTGTCATCGGGACAGCTCTTCTCCTACAATGAGCAGTTCTTC. Protein: CAWSKLSSGQLFSYNEQFF.

V is TRBV2 and J is TRBJ2-3; D is perhaps TRBD2 (5 bases). The CDR3 consists of 14 residues. Deletions cut 5 bases from V and 0 bases from J, with 9 bases between. The germline V gene has CDR1 SNHLY and CDR2 FYNNEI. The DNA of the CDR3 is TGTGCCAGCAGTACGCGGGCGAGCACAGATACGCAGTATTTT. Amino acid sequence: CASSTRASTDTQYF.

The gene calls are TRBV4-1 and TRBJ2-5, with a tentative D call TRBD1 (6 bases). V was pared by 1 base and J by 1 base, with 16 bases between. Germline V lookup: CDR1 MGHRA, CDR2 YSYEKL. This CDR3 has 17 residues. This CDR3 is CASSQVPFRGTQETQYF. The CDR3 DNA is TGCGCCAGCAGCCAAGTCCCGTTCAGGGGAACCCAAGAGACCCAGTACTTC.

This clone was detected a few times. The chain joins TRBV7-2 to TRBJ1-5, with D unclear. There are 14 residues in the CDR3. CDR1 and CDR2 from the germline V gene are SGHTA and FQGNSA. V was pared by 6 bases and J by 3 bases, with 12 bases between. This chain's CDR3 is CASSPAGVNQPQHF. DNA for the CDR3: TGTGCCAGCAGTCCCGCCGGGGTCAATCAGCCCCAGCATTTT.

V gene TRBV5-1 combines with J gene TRBJ1-1, with D possibly TRBD1 on 6 matching bases. Germline V gene sequence: CDR1 SGHRS, CDR2 YFSETQ. V was shortened by 0 bases and J by 2 bases, with 11 bases between the two germline ends. This CDR3 has 15 amino acids. CDR3 in amino acids: CASSLVGRGNTEAFF. The CDR3 DNA sequence: TGCGCCAGCAGCTTGGTAGGCAGGGGAAACACTGAAGCTTTCTTT.

This clone was recorded a few times. V gene TRBV29-1 combines with J gene TRBJ1-2; no definite D call. The ends were cut back, 5 bases at V and 4 bases at J, with 17 bases in the middle. The CDR3 loop spans 14 amino acids. CDR1 is SQVTM and CDR2 is ANQGSEA in the germline V gene. CDR3 residues: CSVSSGEDGYGYTF. CDR3 in DNA: TGCAGCGTTAGCTCCGGGGAGGACGGCTATGGCTACACCTTC.

This clone was counted a few times. The V call is TRBV28, the J call TRBJ2-3; 11 bases line up with TRBD2. Germline V lookup: CDR1 MDHEN, CDR2 SYDVKM. Trimming removed 6 bases from V and 4 bases from J; junction bases left unmatched: 3. This CDR3 is built from 14 residues. CDR3 DNA: TGTGCCAGCAGAACTAGCGGGAGATCAGATACGCAGTATTTT. Encoded protein: CASRTSGRSDTQYF.

This clone showed up just once. CDR3 sequence (DNA): TGCAGCGTTGCACAGCAGGGTCGGAGAACTGAAGCTTTCTTT. Its protein product is CSVAQQGRRTEAFF. This chain joins TRBV29-1 and TRBJ1-1, with TRBD1 as a possible D gene (5 bases). The CDR3 length is 14 residues. The germline CDR1 and CDR2 sequences are SQVTM and ANQGSEA. V was trimmed by 4 bases and J by 5 bases, leaving 17 bases between them.

This clone was counted between two and nine times. This chain links TRBV29-1 with TRBJ1-5, with D possibly matching TRBD1 (6 bases). CDR1 and CDR2 from the germline V gene are SQVTM and ANQGSEA. This CDR3 is 13 amino acids long. The germline V and J ends were trimmed by 6 bases and 4 bases, with 13 bases remaining between them. The CDR3 nucleotides are TGCAGCGTCGCAGGACAGCAGAATCAGCCCCAGCATTTT. It encodes CSVAGQQNQPQHF.

The chain couples TRBV19 to TRBJ2-4; a possible D gene is TRBD2 (6 bases). The V end lost 4 bases, the J end lost 5 bases, and 9 bases lay between the germline ends. Per the germline V gene, CDR1 is LNHDA and CDR2 is SQIVND (reference sequence). The CDR3 contains 13 residues. CDR3: CASSSGAENIQYF. The DNA of the CDR3 is TGTGCCAGTAGTAGCGGGGCAGAAAACATTCAGTACTTC.

The chain is built from TRBV7-9 and TRBJ1-1, with unresolved D. The CDR3 has 11 amino acids. CDR1 and CDR2 from the germline V gene are SEHNR and FQNEAQ (reference sequence). V lost 6 bases and J lost 4, with 6 bases in between. Written as DNA, the CDR3 is TGTGCCAGCAGGCAGCTCACTGAAGCTTTCTTT. Translated: CASRQLTEAFF.

The gene calls are TRBV2 and TRBJ2-5; 7 bases line up with TRBD2. This CDR3 contains 12 residues. Per germline, CDR1 SNHLY and CDR2 FYNNEI. V shed 7 bases and J 11 bases; nucleotides not matched to a gene: 10. CDR3: CASTRGGWEQYF. The CDR3 bases are TGTGCCAGCACCCGGGGAGGGTGGGAGCAGTACTTC.

This clone has more than one count but fewer than ten. This chain connects TRBV2 to TRBJ2-5, with a tentative D call TRBD2 (6 bases). This CDR3 has 13 amino acids. V was clipped by 5 bases and J by 5 bases, with 12 bases between them. Germline values: CDR1 SNHLY, CDR2 FYNNEI. In DNA form, the CDR3 reads TGTGCCAGCAGTCCCCCTGGAGGGGAGACCCAGTACTTC. This gives the protein CASSPPGGETQYF.

This clone showed up many times. This chain connects TRBV29-1 to TRBJ2-2; no definite D call. The germline gives CDR1 SQVTM, CDR2 ANQGSEA. The CDR3 contains 11 residues. With 5 bases removed from V and 4 bases from J, the gap between germline ends came to 5 bases. The CDR3 coding sequence is TGCAGCGTTTCTGGCACCGGGGAGCTGTTTTTT. Translating gives CSVSGTGELFF.